These 29 T cell receptor beta chains share one sample of origin, sequenced in a study of OX40 agonist ivuxolimab in advanced cancers. The table came from immunoSEQ multiplex PCR; TCRdb's copy has only in-frame clones and leaves some out. The sample includes 100,000 to 120,000 clones, roughly 89% seen only once; the top ten take around 0.27%. The sample consisted of CD4+ or CD8+ T cells sorted from blood, taken in a trial of the OX40 agonist ivuxolimab. The receptors here all came from an adult with an advanced solid tumor such as melanoma, head and neck, liver or kidney cancer.

CDR3 DNA sequence: TGCGCCAGCAGCTTGGCCGGAACAGGCTCCTACGAGCAGTACTTC. It is translated as CASSLAGTGSYEQYF. The genes are TRBV5-1 and TRBJ2-7; perhaps TRBD1 as D (5 bases). With 0 bases removed from V and 0 bases from J, the gap between germline ends came to 10 bases. Germline assignment: CDR1 SGHRS and CDR2 YFSETQ. The CDR3 spans 15 residues.

The chain carries TRBV15 and TRBJ2-3; 13 nucleotides agree with TRBD2. The V gene end was trimmed by 7 bases and the J gene end by 0 bases; junction bases not matched to a gene: 16. The CDR3 runs to 20 residues. Per the germline V gene, CDR1 is LNHNV and CDR2 is YYDKDF (reference sequence). This CDR3 reads CATKGYWTSGRDTSTDTQYF. Here the CDR3 DNA reads TGTGCCACCAAAGGTTATTGGACTAGCGGGAGAGATACTAGCACAGATACGCAGTATTTT.

The CDR3 region has the DNA TGTGCCAGCAACCTCTTTACAGGCGGGCGGAGTTCACCCCTCCACTTT. This encodes CASNLFTGGRSSPLHF. The rearrangement uses TRBV5-8 and TRBJ1-6; weak D call: TRBD1 (5 bases). V gave up 6 bases and J gave up 9 bases, with 22 bases separating them. Germline assignment: CDR1 SGHTS and CDR2 YDEGEE. This CDR3 contains 16 residues.

The J gene is TRBJ1-5, the V gene TRBV10-3; D uncertain. CDR1 is ENHRY, CDR2 SYGVKD, per germline. V gave up 6 bases and J gave up 0 bases, with 6 bases separating them. The CDR3 loop spans 13 amino acids. The CDR3 coding sequence is TGTGCCATCAGGGGTGATAGCAATCAGCCCCAGCATTTT. This codes for CAIRGDSNQPQHF.

The V call is TRBV27, the J call TRBJ2-7; D ambiguous. With 2 bases removed from V and 3 bases from J, the gap between germline ends came to 8 bases. This CDR3 contains 13 residues. From germline, CDR1 is MNHEY and CDR2 SMNVEV (reference sequence). The CDR3 DNA is TGTGCCAGCAGTTTAGCTAGGAACTACGAGCAGTACTTC. Translating it yields CASSLARNYEQYF.

The chain combines TRBV9 with TRBJ1-3, with 10 bases that match TRBD1. CDR1 SGDLS and CDR2 YYNGEE come from the germline V gene. Trimming took 0 bases from V and 2 from J; bases not matched to a gene: 2. The CDR3 runs 16 residues. The CDR3 region is CASSVEGQGPGNTIYF. In nucleotides, the CDR3 is TGTGCCAGCAGCGTAGAGGGACAGGGGCCTGGAAACACCATATATTTT.

CDR3 nucleotides: TGTGCCAGCACCTCGAACACCGGGGAGCTGTTTTTT. It yields the protein CASTSNTGELFF. The chain has TRBV5-4 and TRBJ2-2, with no clear D. CDR1 is SGHNT, CDR2 YYREEE, per germline (reference sequence). V lost 6 bases and J 0 bases, leaving 3 bases between the germline ends. This CDR3 spans 12 amino acids. Full variable domain (rest looked up from reference TRBV5-4 and TRBJ2-2): ETGVTQSPTHLIKTRGQQVTLRCSSQSGHNTVSWYQQALGQGPQFIFQYYREEENGRGNFPPRFSGLQFPNYSSELNVNALELDDSALYLCASTSNTGELFFGEGSRLTVL.

The chain links TRBV7-2 to TRBJ1-4; a weak D match, TRBD1 (5 bases). CDR1 and CDR2 from the germline V gene are SGHTA and FQGNSA. The CDR3 has 13 residues. The V end was cut by 5 bases, the J end by 6 bases, with 10 bases between. The DNA for the CDR3 is TGTGCCAGCAGCCCGGGGGTTGATGAAAAACTGTTTTTT. The encoded protein is CASSPGVDEKLFF.

This rearrangement joins TRBV20-1 to TRBJ2-7; 7 positions match TRBD1. The V gene's germline CDR1 is DFQATT and CDR2 SNEGSKA (reference sequence). The CDR3 is made up of 11 amino acids. The CDR3 sequence: CMGDSSYEQYF. CDR3 in DNA: TGCATGGGGGACAGCTCCTACGAGCAGTACTTC.

The chain couples TRBV6-5 to TRBJ2-1; 7 positions agree with TRBD2. Germline V gives CDR1 MNHEY, CDR2 SVGAGI. This CDR3 spans 12 amino acids. J lost 4 bases, V lost 8 bases, and 2 bases had no gene match. The CDR3 sequence is CASVGGYNEQFF. The CDR3 nucleotides are TGTGCCAGCGTGGGGGGGTACAATGAGCAGTTCTTC.

In its sample, this clone was seen once. The chain employs TRBV6-5 and TRBJ1-2, with D hard to call. The CDR3 has 10 amino acids. From germline, CDR1 is MNHEY and CDR2 SVGAGI. With 10 bases removed from V and 5 bases from J, the gap between germline ends came to 8 bases. CDR3 sequence reads: CAILNYGYTF. DNA of the CDR3: TGTGCCATTCTCAATTATGGCTACACCTTC.

The V gene is TRBV27, the J gene TRBJ2-7; 11 positions match TRBD2. The CDR3 extends over 15 amino acids. Germline CDR1 MNHEY, CDR2 SMNVEV (reference sequence). V lost 4 bases, J lost 4 bases, and 6 bases stayed unmatched. CDR3 DNA sequence: TGTGCCAGCAGTTCCACTAGCGGGAGCGGGTACGAGCAGTACTTC. Translating gives CASSSTSGSGYEQYF.

This chain uses TRBV19 with TRBJ1-1, with D unclear. This CDR3 spans 13 amino acids. Trimming pared 3 bases from V and 2 bases from J, leaving 7 bases between. The germline V gene encodes CDR1 LNHDA and CDR2 SQIVND (reference sequence). CDR3 residues: CASSIVTNTEAFF. The CDR3 DNA reads as TGTGCCAGTAGTATCGTGACAAACACTGAAGCTTTCTTT.

This chain uses TRBV9 with TRBJ2-7; unclear D gene. This CDR3 is 13 amino acids long. The V gene lost 0 bases and the J gene lost 5 bases, with 9 bases spanning the gap. Germline CDR1 reads SGDLS; CDR2 reads YYNGEE. The CDR3 is CASSVAPLNEQYF. The CDR3 DNA sequence: TGTGCCAGCAGCGTAGCCCCTCTAAACGAGCAGTACTTC.

The V gene is TRBV5-1, the J gene TRBJ2-5, with TRBD1 matching over 7 bases. Germline V gives CDR1 SGHRS, CDR2 YFSETQ. The trim removed 4 bases at V and 5 bases at J, leaving 5 bases unmatched. The CDR3 contains 13 residues. CDR3 sequence reads: CASSQTGWETQYF. CDR3 in DNA: TGCGCCAGCAGCCAGACAGGGTGGGAGACCCAGTACTTC.

Points on this clone: A read error may account for a junction end that differs from germline. CDR3 protein: CASSPGLAGGETQYF. CDR3 DNA: TGTGCTAGCAGCCCTGGACTAGCGGGGGGTGAGACCCAGTACTTC. The J gene is TRBJ2-5, the V gene TRBV7-7; 14 bases line up with TRBD2. Germline V gene lookup returns CDR1 SSHAT and CDR2 FNYEAQ (reference sequence). The CDR3 covers 15 residues.

The CDR3 nucleotides are TGTGCCTGGAAACAGGGGTTGTTGGAGACCCAGTACTTC. Amino acids: CAWKQGLLETQYF. The chain has TRBV30 and TRBJ2-5, with 7 bases aligning to TRBD1. V dropped 4 bases and J dropped 5; count of bases not matched to a gene: 7. Germline V gene data show CDR1 as GTSNPN and CDR2 as SVGIG (reference sequence). The CDR3 is 13 residues long.

The chain employs TRBV7-9 and TRBJ1-1, with D unclear. Looked up from germline, CDR1 is SEHNR and CDR2 is FQNEAQ (reference sequence). This CDR3 is built from 14 residues. V was pared by 5 bases and J by 3 bases, with 13 bases between. Here the CDR3 reads CASSNKAVHTEAFF. For the CDR3, the DNA is TGTGCCAGCAGCAACAAGGCGGTACACACTGAAGCTTTCTTT.

The chain recombines TRBV9 with TRBJ1-4; D is unresolved. Germline CDR1 is SGDLS and CDR2 is YYNGEE. The V end lost 0 bases, the J end lost 5 bases, and 17 bases lay between the germline ends. The CDR3 length is 17 residues. CDR3 in amino acids: CASSVGIGGGDNEKLFF. As DNA, the CDR3 is TGTGCCAGCAGCGTAGGAATAGGAGGAGGTGACAATGAAAAACTGTTTTTT. Drawing the rest from reference TRBV9 and TRBJ1-4, the complete variable domain is DSGVTQTPKHLITATGQRVTLRCSPRSGDLSVYWYQQSLDQGLQFLIQYYNGEERAKGNILERFSAQQFPDLHSELNLSSLELGDSALYFCASSVGIGGGDNEKLFFGSGTQLSVL.

This chain links TRBV5-1 with TRBJ2-7; TRBD2 matches at 9 bases. Germline V lookup: CDR1 SGHRS, CDR2 YFSETQ. This CDR3 spans 15 amino acids. After removal of 5 bases from V and 2 bases from J, the junction contained 8 bases not matched to a gene. The CDR3, as DNA: TGCGCCAGCAGTCGGGGTGCGGGAGGGCCCTACGAGCAGTACTTC. Translated, it gives CASSRGAGGPYEQYF.

This chain joins TRBV19 and TRBJ1-5, with 7 bases identical to TRBD1. J was trimmed by 7 bases and V by 7 bases; bases with no gene match: 10. The germline V gene encodes CDR1 LNHDA and CDR2 SQIVND (reference sequence). This CDR3 is 14 amino acids long. The CDR3 DNA is TGTGCCAGTAACGACGCAGGGGGTCAACAGCCCCAGCATTTT. Protein sequence: CASNDAGGQQPQHF.

This clone was detected many times. This chain links TRBV25-1 with TRBJ1-4, with D uncertain. The V gene lost 0 bases and the J gene lost 12 bases, with 11 bases spanning the gap. In germline, CDR1 is MGHDK, CDR2 SYGVNS. The CDR3 has 13 amino acids. This CDR3 is CASSEYPAGELFF. The CDR3, as DNA: TGTGCCAGCAGTGAATATCCTGCGGGAGAACTGTTTTTT.

The genes are TRBV19 and TRBJ1-2; 7 bases are a match to TRBD1. Germline-derived CDR1 and CDR2 are LNHDA and SQIVND (reference sequence). The CDR3 consists of 18 residues. V gave up 7 bases and J gave up 4 bases; unmatched junction bases: 21. CDR3 coding DNA: TGTGCCAGTATTGAATCCGGGACAGACCCGACCGGAGGCTATGGCTACACCTTC. This codes for CASIESGTDPTGGYGYTF.

The chain carries TRBV7-2 and TRBJ2-3; 7 bases are shared with TRBD2. Per germline, CDR1 SGHTA and CDR2 FQGNSA. The CDR3 has 14 amino acids. Germline trimming cut 6 bases from V and 6 bases from J; bases unmatched to any gene: 9. The CDR3 loop reads CASSREAGLDTQYF. In DNA form, the CDR3 reads TGTGCCAGCAGTCGGGAGGCGGGCCTGGATACGCAGTATTTT.

The gene calls are TRBV7-3 and TRBJ2-5, with D perhaps TRBD1 (5 bases). V lost 2 bases to trimming and J lost 4 bases, with 14 bases between them. Germline CDR1 reads SGHTA; CDR2 reads FQGTGA. The CDR3 length is 15 residues. In DNA form, the CDR3 reads TGTGCCAGCAGCTTAGGGCAGTTAAGGGGAGAGACCCAGTACTTC. Translated, it gives CASSLGQLRGETQYF. The full variable domain, its missing parts supplied by reference TRBV7-3 and TRBJ2-5, is GAGVSQTPSNKVTEKGKYVELRCDPISGHTALYWYRQSLGQGPEFLIYFQGTGAADDSGLPNDRFFAVRPEGSVSTLKIQRTERGDSAVYLCASSLGQLRGETQYFGPGTRLLVL.

The chain couples TRBV15 to TRBJ2-1; a weak D match, TRBD1 (6 bases). The germline gives CDR1 LNHNV, CDR2 YYDKDF (reference sequence). Trimming cost V 0 bases and J 3 bases, with 9 bases left between them. The CDR3 length is 15 residues. CDR3 bases: TGTGCCACCAGCAGAGACGAAGGGGGCTACAATGAGCAGTTCTTC. Translating gives CATSRDEGGYNEQFF.

The V and J genes are TRBV2 and TRBJ2-5, with TRBD1 matching 10 bases. V shed 8 bases and J 5 bases; nucleotides not matched to a gene: 8. The CDR3 spans 14 residues. In germline, CDR1 is SNHLY, CDR2 FYNNEI. This CDR3 is CASLPGQGWETQYF. The DNA for the CDR3 is TGTGCCAGCCTGCCGGGACAGGGGTGGGAGACCCAGTACTTC.

The V and J genes are TRBV25-1 and TRBJ2-1, with D unclear. The V and J ends lost 4 bases and 7 bases respectively, with 5 bases between them. CDR1 and CDR2 (germline): MGHDK, SYGVNS. This CDR3 is built from 11 residues. This chain's CDR3 is CASSVYNEQFF. The CDR3 DNA follows: TGTGCCAGCAGTGTCTATAATGAGCAGTTCTTC.

The V call is TRBV30, the J call TRBJ2-7; D not certain. The CDR3 loop spans 13 amino acids. Trimming stripped 1 base from V and 6 bases from J, with 13 bases between. Germline assignment: CDR1 GTSNPN and CDR2 SVGIG (reference sequence). CDR3 residues: CAWSALVVGEQYF. CDR3 bases: TGTGCCTGGAGTGCCCTCGTGGTGGGCGAGCAGTACTTC. Complete variable domain (other parts from reference TRBV30 and TRBJ2-7): SQTIHQWPATLVQPVGSPLSLECTVEGTSNPNLYWYRQAAGRGLQLLFYSVGIGQISSEVPQNLSASRPQDRQFILSSKKLLLSDSGFYLCAWSALVVGEQYFGPGTRLTVT.